This TCR beta chain was sequenced for a study of siplizumab effects on memory and regulatory T cells. Study-wide results and caveats: Unstimulated subsets were the mapping target of only a minor fraction of alloreactive clones. Siplizumab conditions gave an average of 68.8% Treg-derived mappable alloreactive CD4+ clones, versus less than 35% for controls. In the presence of siplizumab, alloreactive sequences traceable to unstimulated CD4+ memory cells were significantly reduced. Naive T cells appeared more varied than memory cells and looked like key alloresponse contributors.

CDR3 length: 13 residues. Trimming cost V 4 bases and J 4 bases; bases outside gene matches: 4. The germline CDR1 and CDR2 sequences are MGHRA and YSYEKL. Note on this clone: The target antigen is unknown.

The repertoire was sequenced with immunoSEQ multiplex PCR; TCRdb's copy has only in-frame clones and lacks some. The table includes approximately 91,000 clones, 95% detected once. Sequences were obtained from CD8+ T cells sorted from blood. This rearrangement joins TRBV4-1 to TRBJ2-7; TRBD2 agrees at 7 bases. The source of this sequence is a human donor in good health. The CDR3 protein is CASSPQREYEQYF. DNA for the CDR3: TGCGCCAGCAGCCCCCAGCGGGAATACGAGCAGTACTTC.